One sample yielded the 26 T cell receptor beta chains listed below, sequenced in a study of blood T cell repertoires in COVID-19. TCRdb keeps only in-frame clones here, not all; method: immunoSEQ multiplex PCR. This table has 70,000 or so clones, around 75% appearing once. Specimen: peripheral blood. The receptor set was obtained from an older man with acute or convalescent COVID-19.

The chain employs TRBV27 and TRBJ2-5; the match to TRBD2 covers 13 bases. Germline V gene data show CDR1 as MNHEY and CDR2 as SMNVEV (reference sequence). The CDR3 is 18 residues long. Losses at the gene ends were 3 bases for V and 4 bases for J; bases not matched to a gene: 11. DNA of the CDR3: TGTGCCAGCAGTTTGGGTGGGACTAGCGGGATTGGGGGAGAGACCCAGTACTTC. Amino acid sequence: CASSLGGTSGIGGETQYF.

The gene calls are TRBV5-4 and TRBJ2-1; 9 nucleotides line up with TRBD1. CDR1 SGHNT and CDR2 YYREEE come from the germline V gene (reference sequence). This CDR3 has 15 amino acids. Unmatched junction bases numbered 2, after V lost 3 bases and J lost 1 base. This chain's CDR3 is CASSSGQGSYNEQFF. The CDR3 region has the DNA TGTGCCAGCAGCTCCGGACAGGGGTCCTACAATGAGCAGTTCTTC.

This clone appeared a single time. V usage is TRBV6-5 and J usage is TRBJ1-6, with D tentatively TRBD1 (5 bases). V lost 6 bases, J lost 10 bases, and 16 bases lay in between. There are 14 residues in the CDR3. From germline, CDR1 is MNHEY and CDR2 SVGAGI. CDR3 in DNA: TGTGCCAGCAGAACTCAGGGAGGCAGATCACCCCTCCACTTT. Translation: CASRTQGGRSPLHF.

The rearrangement uses TRBV9 and TRBJ2-1; 7 bases are a match to TRBD2. Germline-derived CDR1 and CDR2 are SGDLS and YYNGEE. J gave up 0 bases and V 3 bases, and 6 bases lay outside the gene matches. The CDR3 runs to 16 residues. DNA for the CDR3: TGTGCCAGCAGCGCCCCAAGCGGGACCTCCTACAATGAGCAGTTCTTC. Residues: CASSAPSGTSYNEQFF.

The genes are TRBV28 and TRBJ1-2; D perhaps matches TRBD1 (5 bases). The CDR3 runs to 14 residues. Germline CDR1 and CDR2: MDHEN and SYDVKM. V dropped 6 bases and J dropped 4 bases, with 15 bases sitting between them. Here the CDR3 DNA reads TGTGCCAGCAGGCCAGGGCCCGGGGGCTATGGCTACACCTTC. Amino acid sequence: CASRPGPGGYGYTF.

The genes are TRBV11-2 and TRBJ2-3, with a weak D call TRBD2 (5 bases). Trimming left V 5 bases short and J 1 base short, with 10 bases between. Germline CDR1 SGHAT, CDR2 FQNNGV. The CDR3 runs to 14 residues. In DNA form, the CDR3 reads TGTGCCAGCAGCCTAGGACTCGGCACAGATACGCAGTATTTT. Its translation: CASSLGLGTDTQYF.

The table lists this clone with a few counts. The chain couples TRBV28 to TRBJ1-5, with D possibly matching TRBD1 (6 bases). V lost 9 bases and J lost 4, with 13 bases in between. Germline lookup yields CDR1 MDHEN and CDR2 SYDVKM. There are 13 residues in the CDR3. The CDR3 loop reads CASSTGANQPQHF. CDR3 in DNA: TGTGCCAGTTCGACAGGAGCAAATCAGCCCCAGCATTTT.

The J gene is TRBJ1-2, the V gene TRBV9; TRBD1 matches at 8 bases. The germline V gene encodes CDR1 SGDLS and CDR2 YYNGEE. The V and J ends lost 3 bases and 7 bases, in that order; junction bases with no gene match: 8. The CDR3 consists of 14 residues. CDR3 sequence (DNA): TGTGCCAGCAGCGCCACGGACAGGGCGGTTGGCTACACCTTC. Translated: CASSATDRAVGYTF.

The chain links TRBV5-1 to TRBJ1-2; a weak D match, TRBD1 (6 bases). Trimming left V 1 base short and J 7 bases short, with 20 bases between. The CDR3 length is 16 residues. Germline CDR1 and CDR2: SGHRS and YFSETQ. CDR3 DNA sequence: TGCGCCAGCAGCTTGACGCCCCAGGGGCGGGAGGGTGGCTACACCTTC. Amino acid sequence: CASSLTPQGREGGYTF.

The V and J genes are TRBV5-6 and TRBJ2-1; 11 bases fit TRBD2. Germline CDR1 is SGHDT and CDR2 is YYEEEE. J lost 5 bases, V lost 3 bases, and 16 bases had no gene match. The CDR3 sequence is 19 residues long. CDR3 in amino acids: CASSSTISSGRTPDNEQFF. The CDR3 DNA reads TGTGCCAGCAGCTCCACAATCTCTAGCGGGAGGACCCCTGACAATGAGCAGTTCTTC.

The CDR3 is CASSSGGPSAEAFF. CDR3 in DNA: TGTGCCAGCAGCTCAGGAGGCCCTTCGGCTGAAGCTTTCTTT. The V and J genes are TRBV7-3 and TRBJ1-1; D uncertain. CDR3 length: 14 residues. The germline CDR1 and CDR2 sequences are SGHTA and FQGTGA. V was cut by 4 bases and J by 6 bases, with 15 bases left in between. Full variable domain (missing parts from reference TRBV7-3 and TRBJ1-1): GAGVSQTPSNKVTEKGKYVELRCDPISGHTALYWYRQSLGQGPEFLIYFQGTGAADDSGLPNDRFFAVRPEGSVSTLKIQRTERGDSAVYLCASSSGGPSAEAFFGQGTRLTVV.

This chain links TRBV28 with TRBJ1-1, with D perhaps TRBD1 (6 bases). Between the trimmed V and J ends, which lost 7 bases and 3 bases, there was a span of 12 bases. Germline lookup yields CDR1 MDHEN and CDR2 SYDVKM. This CDR3 has 13 amino acids. The CDR3 region has the DNA TGTGCCAGCACGACGGACAGCTACACTGAAGCTTTCTTT. Translating gives CASTTDSYTEAFF.

The chain combines TRBV28 with TRBJ1-4; D not certain. Germline-derived CDR1 and CDR2 are MDHEN and SYDVKM. CDR3 length equals 12 residues. Trimming removed 6 bases at V and 8 bases at J, with 10 bases between. The CDR3: CASSPPVEKLFF. CDR3 coding DNA: TGTGCCAGCAGCCCCCCCGTCGAAAAACTGTTTTTT.

This clone was seen a few times. The V gene is TRBV9, the J gene TRBJ1-3, with a possible D match to TRBD1 (6 bases). CDR1 and CDR2 (germline): SGDLS, YYNGEE. The CDR3 is 17 amino acids. Trimming left V 2 bases short and J 0 bases short, with 15 bases between. The CDR3 region has the DNA TGTGCCAGCAGCGTTGAACAGGGCCTCTTCTCTGGAAACACCATATATTTT. Encoded protein: CASSVEQGLFSGNTIYF.

The V call is TRBV27, the J call TRBJ1-2; 7 bases map to TRBD1. The germline CDR1 and CDR2 sequences are MNHEY and SMNVEV (reference sequence). With 5 bases clipped from V and 7 bases from J, the junction kept 13 bases outside the gene matches. CDR3 size: 15 residues. This chain's CDR3 is CASSAALGQFPGYTF. CDR3 nucleotide sequence: TGTGCCAGCAGTGCTGCACTGGGACAGTTCCCTGGCTACACCTTC.

The chain recombines TRBV24-1 with TRBJ2-6; 9 bases are shared with TRBD1. V lost 5 bases and J lost 0; bases outside the gene matches: 7. Germline V gives CDR1 KGHDR, CDR2 SFDVKD. The CDR3 is 18 amino acids. CDR3 protein: CATSGGQGLPSGANVLTF. In DNA, the CDR3 is TGTGCCACCAGTGGGGGACAGGGCCTTCCCTCTGGGGCCAACGTCCTGACTTTC.

In its sample, this clone was seen once. The chain joins TRBV18 to TRBJ1-2, with D tentatively TRBD1 (5 bases). Trimming stripped 0 bases from V and 2 bases from J, with 13 bases between. The CDR3 consists of 16 residues. Germline-derived CDR1 and CDR2 are KGHSH and LQKENI. The CDR3 nucleotides are TGTGCCAGCTCACCACCGTGGGGGGAGCCGAACTATGGCTACACCTTC. Encoded protein: CASSPPWGEPNYGYTF.

This clone turned up a few times. The chain joins TRBV10-3 to TRBJ1-5; no reliable D call. V lost 5 bases and J lost 7, with 12 bases in between. This CDR3 has 13 residues. The germline V gene has CDR1 ENHRY and CDR2 SYGVKD. CDR3 loop: CAISREPPQPQHF. The CDR3, as DNA: TGTGCCATCAGTCGAGAACCCCCACAGCCCCAGCATTTT.

The CDR3 nucleotides are TGTGCCAGCAGCTTAGGCCGAAGGGGCCCAACAGATACGCAGTATTTT. Residues: CASSLGRRGPTDTQYF. V and J are TRBV13 and TRBJ2-3, with TRBD1 as a possible D gene (5 bases). V lost 0 bases and J 3 bases, leaving 13 bases between the germline ends. CDR1 is PRHDT and CDR2 is FYEKMQ in the germline V gene (reference sequence). This CDR3 spans 16 amino acids.

The gene calls are TRBV10-3 and TRBJ2-7; no clear D. Trimming pared 2 bases from V and 5 bases from J, leaving 4 bases between. Germline CDR1 ENHRY, CDR2 SYGVKD. This CDR3 is built from 11 residues. CDR3 protein: CAISEGHEQYF. In nucleotides, the CDR3 is TGTGCCATCAGTGAGGGGCACGAGCAGTACTTC.

The V and J genes are TRBV7-6 and TRBJ1-1; TRBD1 matches at 7 bases. V was pared by 4 bases and J by 1 base, with 9 bases of the junction left unmatched. The CDR3 is 16 residues long. Germline V lookup: CDR1 SGHVS, CDR2 FNYEAQ. For the CDR3, the DNA is TGTGCCAGCAGCTCTGTCAGGGGGGACACGAACACTGAAGCTTTCTTT. It specifies CASSSVRGDTNTEAFF.

This chain connects TRBV4-1 to TRBJ2-2; D is undetermined. The V and J ends lost 0 bases and 4 bases respectively, with 18 bases between them. Germline V gene lookup returns CDR1 MGHRA and CDR2 YSYEKL. The CDR3 runs to 18 residues. Written as DNA, the CDR3 is TGCGCCAGCAGCCAAGATGACGGTATGGGCACCTCCACCGGGGAGCTGTTTTTT. It encodes CASSQDDGMGTSTGELFF.

V and J are TRBV18 and TRBJ2-5; D gene ambiguous. CDR1 KGHSH and CDR2 LQKENI come from the germline V gene. This CDR3 is built from 13 residues. V lost 0 bases and J lost 4, with 6 bases in between. The CDR3 sequence: CASSPPIVETQYF. The CDR3 DNA sequence: TGTGCCAGCTCACCACCGATAGTAGAGACCCAGTACTTC.

This clone was picked up a small number of times. The chain links TRBV28 to TRBJ1-5; 7 bases fit TRBD1. Per germline, CDR1 MDHEN and CDR2 SYDVKM. CDR3 length: 14 residues. V lost 5 bases, J lost 5 bases, and 6 bases stayed unmatched. CDR3 region: CASSLQGPYQPQHF. DNA for the CDR3: TGTGCCAGCAGTCTACAGGGGCCCTATCAGCCCCAGCATTTT.

This rearrangement joins TRBV13 to TRBJ1-6; 8 bases are a match to TRBD1. J was trimmed by 7 bases and V by 5 bases; bases with no gene match: 4. Looked up from germline, CDR1 is PRHDT and CDR2 is FYEKMQ (reference sequence). The CDR3 has 14 residues. In DNA, the CDR3 is TGTGCCAGCAGCGCGCGGGACAGGAATTCACCCCTCCACTTT. It is translated as CASSARDRNSPLHF.

This clone was detected a few times. The V call is TRBV28, the J call TRBJ2-5; the match to TRBD1 covers 9 bases. The CDR3 sequence is 15 residues long. The V and J ends lost 6 bases and 0 bases, in that order; junction bases with no gene match: 5. From germline, CDR1 is MDHEN and CDR2 SYDVKM. The CDR3 DNA follows: TGTGCCAGCAGCCGGGACAGGGAAGACCAAGAGACCCAGTACTTC. This gives the protein CASSRDREDQETQYF.